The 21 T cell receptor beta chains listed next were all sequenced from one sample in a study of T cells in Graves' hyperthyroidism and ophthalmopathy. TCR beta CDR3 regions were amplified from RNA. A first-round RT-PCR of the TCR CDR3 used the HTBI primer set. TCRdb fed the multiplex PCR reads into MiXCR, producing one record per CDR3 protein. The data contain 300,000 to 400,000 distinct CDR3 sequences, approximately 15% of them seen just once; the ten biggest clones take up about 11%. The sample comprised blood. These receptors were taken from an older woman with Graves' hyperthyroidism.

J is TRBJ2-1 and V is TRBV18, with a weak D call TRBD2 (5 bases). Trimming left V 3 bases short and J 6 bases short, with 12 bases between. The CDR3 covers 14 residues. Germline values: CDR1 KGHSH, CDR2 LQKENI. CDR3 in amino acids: CASSPGGPSNEQFF. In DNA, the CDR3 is TGTGCCAGCTCACCCGGCGGGCCCTCCAATGAGCAGTTCTTC.

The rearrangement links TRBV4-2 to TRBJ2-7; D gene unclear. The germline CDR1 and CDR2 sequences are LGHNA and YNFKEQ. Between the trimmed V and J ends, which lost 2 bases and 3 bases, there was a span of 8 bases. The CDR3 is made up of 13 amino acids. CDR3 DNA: TGTGCCAGCAGCCAAAGGTTAGGCTACGAGCAGTACTTC. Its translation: CASSQRLGYEQYF.

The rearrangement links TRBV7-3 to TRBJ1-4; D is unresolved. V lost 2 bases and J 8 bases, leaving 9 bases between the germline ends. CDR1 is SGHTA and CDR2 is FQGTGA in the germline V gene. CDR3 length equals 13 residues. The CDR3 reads CASSLGPTEKLFF. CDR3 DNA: TGTGCCAGCAGCTTAGGGCCCACGGAAAAACTGTTTTTT.

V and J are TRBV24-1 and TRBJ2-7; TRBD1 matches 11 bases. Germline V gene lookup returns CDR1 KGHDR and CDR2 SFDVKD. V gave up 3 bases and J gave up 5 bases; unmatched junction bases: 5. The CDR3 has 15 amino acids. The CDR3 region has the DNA TGTGCCACCAGTGATAAGGGACAGGGGGAAAACGAGCAGTACTTC. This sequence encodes CATSDKGQGENEQYF.

CDR3 region: CASSMFGSYEQYF. CDR3 bases: TGTGCCAGTAGTATGTTTGGATCCTACGAGCAGTACTTC. The chain recombines TRBV19 with TRBJ2-7; no firm D call. CDR3 length: 13 amino acids. Germline values: CDR1 LNHDA, CDR2 SQIVND (reference sequence). Between the trimmed V and J ends, which lost 3 bases and 1 base, there was a span of 7 bases.

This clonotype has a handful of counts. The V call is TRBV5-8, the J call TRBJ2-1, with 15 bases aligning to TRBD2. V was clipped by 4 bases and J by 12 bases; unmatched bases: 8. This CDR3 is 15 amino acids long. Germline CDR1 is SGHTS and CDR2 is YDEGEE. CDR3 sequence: CASSRGLAGGIGQFF. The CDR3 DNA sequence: TGTGCCAGCAGCCGAGGACTAGCGGGAGGGATAGGGCAGTTCTTC.

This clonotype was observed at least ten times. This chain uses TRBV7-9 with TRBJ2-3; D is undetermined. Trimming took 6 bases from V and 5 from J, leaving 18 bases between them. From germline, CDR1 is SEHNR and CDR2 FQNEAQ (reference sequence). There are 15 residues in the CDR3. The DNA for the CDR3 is TGTGCCAGCAGGTCCGGCGCAAGCCTCATAGATACGCAGTATTTT. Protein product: CASRSGASLIDTQYF.

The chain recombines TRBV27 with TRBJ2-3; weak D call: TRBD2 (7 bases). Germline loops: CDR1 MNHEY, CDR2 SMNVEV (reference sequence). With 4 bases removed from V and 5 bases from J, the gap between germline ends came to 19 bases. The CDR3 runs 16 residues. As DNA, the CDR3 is TGTGCCAGCAGTTCCCCCGGAACAGGGAGGGGAGATACGCAGTATTTT. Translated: CASSSPGTGRGDTQYF.

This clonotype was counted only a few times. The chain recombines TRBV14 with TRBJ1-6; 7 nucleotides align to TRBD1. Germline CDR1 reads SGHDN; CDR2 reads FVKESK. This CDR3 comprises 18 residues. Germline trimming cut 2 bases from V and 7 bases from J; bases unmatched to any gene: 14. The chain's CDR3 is CASSQRGESRGRNSPLHF. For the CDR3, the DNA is TGTGCCAGCAGCCAAAGGGGAGAGAGCAGGGGGAGGAATTCACCCCTCCACTTT.

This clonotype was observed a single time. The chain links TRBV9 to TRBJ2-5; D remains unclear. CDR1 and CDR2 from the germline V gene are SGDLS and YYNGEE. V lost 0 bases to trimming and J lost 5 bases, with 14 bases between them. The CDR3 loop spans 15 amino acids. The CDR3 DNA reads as TGTGCCAGCAGCGTAGACTGGGCCGTCGGGGAGACCCAGTACTTC. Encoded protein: CASSVDWAVGETQYF.

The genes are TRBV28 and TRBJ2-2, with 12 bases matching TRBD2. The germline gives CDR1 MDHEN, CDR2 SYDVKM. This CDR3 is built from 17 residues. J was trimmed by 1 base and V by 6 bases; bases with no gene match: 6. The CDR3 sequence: CASSYGLAGWNTGELFF. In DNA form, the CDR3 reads TGTGCCAGCAGCTACGGACTAGCGGGGTGGAACACCGGGGAGCTGTTTTTT.

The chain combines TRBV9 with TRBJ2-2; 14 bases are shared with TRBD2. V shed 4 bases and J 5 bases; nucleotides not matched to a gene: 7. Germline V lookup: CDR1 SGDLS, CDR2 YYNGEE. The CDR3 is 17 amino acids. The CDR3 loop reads CASSPGLAGGWTGELFF. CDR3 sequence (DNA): TGTGCCAGCAGCCCTGGACTAGCGGGAGGTTGGACCGGGGAGCTGTTTTTT.

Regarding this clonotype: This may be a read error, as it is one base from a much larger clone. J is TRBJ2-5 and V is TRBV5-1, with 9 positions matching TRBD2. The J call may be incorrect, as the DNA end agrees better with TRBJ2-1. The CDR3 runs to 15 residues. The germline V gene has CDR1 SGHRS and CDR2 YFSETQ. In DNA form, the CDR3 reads TGCGCCAGCAGCTTAGGGACTAGCCTGGAAGAGACCCAGTTCTTC. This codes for CASSLGTSLEETQFF.

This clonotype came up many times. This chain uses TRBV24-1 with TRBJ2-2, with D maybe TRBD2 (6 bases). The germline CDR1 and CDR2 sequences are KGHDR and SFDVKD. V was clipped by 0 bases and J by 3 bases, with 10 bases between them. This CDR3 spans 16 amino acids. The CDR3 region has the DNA TGTGCCACCAGTGATTTGCCGGGAGTCCACACCGGGGAGCTGTTTTTT. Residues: CATSDLPGVHTGELFF.

The CDR3 DNA follows: TGTGCCAGTAGTGGTAGCGGGAGCGCCGGGGAGCTGTTTTTT. It yields the protein CASSGSGSAGELFF. The gene calls are TRBV19 and TRBJ2-2; 9 nucleotides align to TRBD2. Germline values: CDR1 LNHDA, CDR2 SQIVND (reference sequence). The CDR3 loop spans 14 amino acids. Trimming at V came to 5 bases and at J to 6 bases, leaving 4 bases not matched to a gene. The whole variable domain, filled in from reference TRBV19 and TRBJ2-2, reads DGGITQSPKYLFRKEGQNVTLSCEQNLNHDAMYWYRQDPGQGLRLIYYSQIVNDFQKGDIAEGYSVSREKKESFPLTVTSAQKNPTAFYLCASSGSGSAGELFFGEGSRLTVL.

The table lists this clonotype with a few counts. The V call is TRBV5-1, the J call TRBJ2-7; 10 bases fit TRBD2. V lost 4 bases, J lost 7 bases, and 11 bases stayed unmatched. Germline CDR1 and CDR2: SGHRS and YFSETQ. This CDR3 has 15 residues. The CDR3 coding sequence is TGCGCCAGCAGCCAAGACCTAGCGGGAGTCGGGGAGCAGTACTTC. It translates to CASSQDLAGVGEQYF.

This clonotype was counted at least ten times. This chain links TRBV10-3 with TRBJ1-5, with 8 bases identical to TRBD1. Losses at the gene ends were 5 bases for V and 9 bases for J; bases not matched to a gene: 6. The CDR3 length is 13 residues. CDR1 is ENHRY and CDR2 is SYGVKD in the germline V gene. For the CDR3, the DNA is TGTGCCATCAGTAGGGACAGGCAAAGGCCCCAGCATTTT. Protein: CAISRDRQRPQHF.

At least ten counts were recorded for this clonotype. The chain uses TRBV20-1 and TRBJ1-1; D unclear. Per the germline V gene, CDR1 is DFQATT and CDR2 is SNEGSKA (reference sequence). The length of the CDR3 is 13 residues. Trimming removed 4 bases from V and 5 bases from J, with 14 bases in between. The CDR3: CSAIPNMGTEAFF. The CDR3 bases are TGCAGTGCTATCCCGAACATGGGGACTGAAGCTTTCTTT.

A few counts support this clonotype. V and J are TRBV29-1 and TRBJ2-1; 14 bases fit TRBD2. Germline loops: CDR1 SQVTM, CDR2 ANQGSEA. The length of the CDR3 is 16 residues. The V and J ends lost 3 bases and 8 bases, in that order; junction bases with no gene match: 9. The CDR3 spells CSVDSGTSGSSDEQFF. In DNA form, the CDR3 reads TGCAGCGTTGATAGCGGGACTAGCGGGAGTTCCGATGAGCAGTTCTTC.

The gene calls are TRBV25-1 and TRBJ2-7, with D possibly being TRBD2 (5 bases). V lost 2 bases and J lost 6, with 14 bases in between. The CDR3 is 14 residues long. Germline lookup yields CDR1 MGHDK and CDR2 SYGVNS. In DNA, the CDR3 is TGTGCCAGCAGTGAAAGACCGGGGATGAGCGAGCAGTACTTC. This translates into CASSERPGMSEQYF.

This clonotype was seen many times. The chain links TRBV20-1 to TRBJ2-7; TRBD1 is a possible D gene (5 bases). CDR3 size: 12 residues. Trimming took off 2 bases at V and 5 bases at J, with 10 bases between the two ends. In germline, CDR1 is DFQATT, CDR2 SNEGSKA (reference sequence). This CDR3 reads CSARQGSDEQYF. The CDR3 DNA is TGCAGTGCTAGACAGGGTTCGGACGAGCAGTACTTC.